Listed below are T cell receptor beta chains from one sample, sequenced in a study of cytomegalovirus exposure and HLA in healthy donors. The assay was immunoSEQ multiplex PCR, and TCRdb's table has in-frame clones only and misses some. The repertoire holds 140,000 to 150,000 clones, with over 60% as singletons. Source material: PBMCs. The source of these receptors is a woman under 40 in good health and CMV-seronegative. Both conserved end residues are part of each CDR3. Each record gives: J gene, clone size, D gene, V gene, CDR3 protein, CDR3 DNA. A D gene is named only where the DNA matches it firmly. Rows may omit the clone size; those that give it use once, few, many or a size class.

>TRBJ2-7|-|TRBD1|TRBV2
CASSEAGQGLYEQYF
TGTGCCAGCAGTGAGGCGGGACAGGGGCTCTACGAGCAGTACTTC
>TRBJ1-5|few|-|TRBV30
CAWSVLERSSNQPQHF
TGTGCCTGGAGTGTACTAGAAAGGTCTAGCAATCAGCCCCAGCATTTT
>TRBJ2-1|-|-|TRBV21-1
CASSHSFILLMDEQFF
TGTGCCAGCAGCCATTCCTTCATACTCCTTATGGATGAGCAGTTCTTC
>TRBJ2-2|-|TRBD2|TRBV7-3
CASSLSASGGAYNTGELFF
TGTGCCAGCAGCTTATCCGCTAGCGGGGGGGCCTACAACACCGGGGAGCTGTTTTTT
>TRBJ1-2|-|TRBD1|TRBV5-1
CASSWTGGEGYTF
TGCGCCAGCAGCTGGACAGGGGGCGAGGGCTACACCTTC
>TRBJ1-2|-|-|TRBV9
CASSVGGAGGYTF
TGTGCCAGCAGCGTTGGGGGGGCCGGTGGCTACACCTTC
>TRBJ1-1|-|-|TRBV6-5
CASSQHRGFTEAFF
TGTGCCAGCAGTCAGCACCGGGGATTCACTGAAGCTTTCTTT
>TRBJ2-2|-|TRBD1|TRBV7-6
CAAKGDRGNGELFF
TGTGCCGCGAAGGGGGACAGGGGTAACGGGGAGCTGTTTTTT
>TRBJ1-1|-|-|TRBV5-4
CASRDRPSSTEAFF
TGTGCCAGCAGAGACAGGCCAAGTAGCACTGAAGCTTTCTTT
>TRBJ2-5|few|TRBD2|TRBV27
CASSPVLAGYLSGAQYF
TGTGCCAGCAGTCCCGTACTAGCGGGGTACCTCTCGGGGGCCCAGTACTTC
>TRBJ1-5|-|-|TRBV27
CASSLGLNSNQPQHF
TGTGCCAGCAGTTTGGGACTTAATAGCAATCAGCCCCAGCATTTT
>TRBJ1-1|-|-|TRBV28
CASSLGTRTVRTEAFF
TGTGCCAGCAGTTTAGGTACTCGGACAGTACGCACTGAAGCTTTCTTT
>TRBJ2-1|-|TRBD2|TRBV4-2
CASSQGGRGGYNEQFF
TGTGCCAGCAGCCAAGGCGGCCGGGGGGGCTACAATGAGCAGTTCTTC
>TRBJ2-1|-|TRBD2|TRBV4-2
CASSLPLAEYNEQFF
TGTGCCAGCAGCCTGCCTCTAGCGGAATACAATGAGCAGTTCTTC
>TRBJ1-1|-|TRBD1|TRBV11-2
CASSHSPAYRGGWTEAFF
TGTGCCAGCAGCCACTCACCCGCCTACCGAGGGGGCTGGACTGAAGCTTTCTTT
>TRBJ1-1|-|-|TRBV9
CASSVDGGSPIAFF
TGTGCCAGCAGCGTAGATGGCGGCAGCCCTATAGCTTTCTTT
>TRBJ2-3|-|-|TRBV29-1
CSVEVARTDTQYF
TGCAGCGTTGAAGTAGCACGCACAGATACGCAGTATTTT
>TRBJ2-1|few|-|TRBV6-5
CASTSRRGNEQFF
TGTGCCAGCACCTCTAGGAGGGGCAATGAGCAGTTCTTC
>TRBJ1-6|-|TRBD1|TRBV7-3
CASRDGTDSPLHF
TGTGCCAGCAGGGATGGGACAGATTCACCCCTCCACTTT
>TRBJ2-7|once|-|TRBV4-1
CASSQDTVYEQYF
TGCGCCAGCAGCCAAGATACAGTCTACGAGCAGTACTTC
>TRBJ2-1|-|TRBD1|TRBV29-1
CSVPGTGAYLGQFF
TGCAGCGTTCCCGGGACAGGGGCCTACCTCGGGCAGTTCTTC
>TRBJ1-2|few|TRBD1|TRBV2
CASSERGTGVYGYTF
TGTGCCAGCAGTGAACGCGGGACAGGGGTCTATGGCTACACCTTC
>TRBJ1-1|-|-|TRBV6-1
CAIGSAGINTEAFF
TGTGCCATCGGATCGGCAGGGATAAACACTGAAGCTTTCTTT
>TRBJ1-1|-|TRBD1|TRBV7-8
CASSLLQDRASEAFF
TGTGCCAGCAGCTTACTCCAGGACAGGGCCTCTGAAGCTTTCTTT
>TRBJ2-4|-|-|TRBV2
CASSELGGGHLAKNIQYF
TGTGCCAGCAGTGAACTCGGTGGGGGACATTTAGCCAAAAACATTCAGTACTTC
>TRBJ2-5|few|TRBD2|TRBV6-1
CASSEQAGGQETQYF
TGTGCCAGCAGTGAACAAGCGGGGGGGCAAGAGACCCAGTACTTC
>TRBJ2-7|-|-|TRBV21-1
CASSNFSGGGTYEQYF
TGTGCCAGCAGCAATTTTAGCGGGGGGGGAACCTACGAGCAGTACTTC
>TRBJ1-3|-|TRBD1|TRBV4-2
CASSQGGGTGDGNTIYF
TGTGCCAGCAGCCAAGGGGGTGGGACAGGGGATGGAAACACCATATATTTT
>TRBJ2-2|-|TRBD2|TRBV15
CATSRGPLRGDTGELFF
TGTGCCACCAGCAGGGGACCTCTACGGGGGGACACCGGGGAGCTGTTTTTT
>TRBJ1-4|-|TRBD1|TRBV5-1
CASQPLDRGRGEKLFF
TGCGCCAGCCAACCCCTGGACAGGGGGCGAGGTGAAAAACTGTTTTTT
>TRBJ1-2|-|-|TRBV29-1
CSVDIGNWSGYTF
TGCAGCGTTGATATTGGTAATTGGAGCGGCTACACCTTC
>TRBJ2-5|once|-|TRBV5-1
CASGHGQLQETQYF
TGCGCCAGCGGCCACGGACAGCTCCAAGAGACCCAGTACTTC
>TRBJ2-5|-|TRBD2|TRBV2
CASSEAGLAETQYF
TGTGCCAGCAGTGAAGCCGGACTAGCAGAGACCCAGTACTTC
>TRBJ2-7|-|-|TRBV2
CASSQEGLRGEQYF
TGTGCCAGCAGCCAGGAGGGGCTACGCGGCGAGCAGTACTTC
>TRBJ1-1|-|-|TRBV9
CASSATGLNTEAFF
TGTGCCAGCAGCGCAACAGGGTTGAACACTGAAGCTTTCTTT
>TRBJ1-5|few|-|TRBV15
CATSPGVGQPQHF
TGTGCCACCAGCCCAGGGGTTGGTCAGCCCCAGCATTTT
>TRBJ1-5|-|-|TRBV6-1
CASRSGQPNNQPQHF
TGTGCCAGCAGGAGTGGACAGCCAAACAATCAGCCCCAGCATTTT
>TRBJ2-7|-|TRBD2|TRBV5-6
CASSPGGQTGEQYF
TGTGCCAGCTCCCCGGGGGGGCAGACGGGCGAGCAGTACTTC
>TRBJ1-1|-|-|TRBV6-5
CASKGRFVEAFF
TGTGCCAGCAAAGGCAGGTTTGTTGAAGCTTTCTTT
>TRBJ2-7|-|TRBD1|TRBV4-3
CASSHGQGVKSEQYF
TGCGCCAGCAGCCACGGACAGGGGGTCAAGAGCGAGCAGTACTTC
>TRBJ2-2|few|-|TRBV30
CAWSGLRDHGELFF
TGTGCCTGGAGTGGTCTCAGGGATCACGGGGAGCTGTTTTTT
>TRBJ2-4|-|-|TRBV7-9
CASSLAGPMGNIQYF
TGTGCCAGCAGCTTAGCGGGGCCGATGGGAAACATTCAGTACTTC
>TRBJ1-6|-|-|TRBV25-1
CASSNPGGPLHF
TGTGCCAGCAGTAATCCCGGAGGACCCCTCCACTTT
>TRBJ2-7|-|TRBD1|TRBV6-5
CASSQTGTISYEQYF
TGTGCCAGCAGTCAGACAGGGACAATATCCTACGAGCAGTACTTC
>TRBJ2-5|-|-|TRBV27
CASSPRQGGEETQYF
TGTGCCAGCAGTCCCAGACAAGGAGGGGAAGAGACCCAGTACTTC
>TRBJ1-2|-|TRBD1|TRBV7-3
CASSSDRRGYTF
TGTGCCAGCAGCTCGGACAGGAGAGGCTACACCTTC
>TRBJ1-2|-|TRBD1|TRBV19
CAIWDSNYGYTF
TGTGCCATTTGGGACAGTAACTATGGCTACACCTTC
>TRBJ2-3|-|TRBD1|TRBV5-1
CASSPRGQLDTQYF
TGCGCCAGCAGCCCCAGGGGGCAGCTAGATACGCAGTATTTT
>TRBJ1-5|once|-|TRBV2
CASTPSSGNQPQHF
TGTGCCAGCACCCCTTCTTCGGGGAATCAGCCCCAGCATTTT
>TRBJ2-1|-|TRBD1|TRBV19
CASSIVGTGYGDEQFF
TGTGCCAGTAGTATAGTGGGGACAGGGTATGGTGATGAGCAGTTCTTC
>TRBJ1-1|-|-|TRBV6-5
CASLKGQGKTEAFF
TGTGCCAGCTTAAAGGGGCAGGGTAAAACTGAAGCTTTCTTT
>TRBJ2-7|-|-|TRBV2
CASSGKDWFDEQYF
TGTGCCAGCAGTGGGAAAGACTGGTTTGACGAGCAGTACTTC
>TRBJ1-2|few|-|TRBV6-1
CASSDADSWYGYTF
TGTGCCAGCAGTGATGCGGACAGTTGGTATGGCTACACCTTC
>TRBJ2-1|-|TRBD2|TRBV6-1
CASSEFGTSVSEQFF
TGTGCCAGCAGTGAATTCGGGACTAGCGTAAGTGAGCAGTTCTTC
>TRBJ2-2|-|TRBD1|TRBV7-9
CASSLGRAGGYPNTGELFF
TGTGCCAGCAGCTTAGGGCGGGCAGGGGGATACCCGAACACCGGGGAGCTGTTTTTT
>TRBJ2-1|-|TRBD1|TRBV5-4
CASSRGNRDRGRSQQEQFF
TGTGCCAGCAGCCGAGGTAACCGGGACAGGGGGCGCTCACAGCAGGAGCAGTTCTTC
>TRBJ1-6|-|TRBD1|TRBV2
CASSEALLPGQSSYNSPLHF
TGTGCCAGCAGTGAAGCGCTTCTCCCGGGACAGAGCTCCTATAATTCACCCCTCCACTTT